This TCR beta chain was recorded in a study of technical replicates of blood from a few donors. Germline CDR1 and CDR2: MGHRA and YSYEKL. The CDR3 sequence is 18 residues long. After removal of 3 bases from V and 8 bases from J, the junction contained 15 bases not matched to a gene. Libraries were prepared by immunoSEQ multiplex PCR; TCRdb keeps only in-frame clonotypes and omits some of them. The sample consists of around 80,000 clones, around 94% of them appearing once. Material: T cells isolated from PBMCs. The sequence was collected from a human donor in good health. V and J are TRBV4-1 and TRBJ2-2; TRBD2 matches at 10 bases. DNA for the CDR3: TGCGCCAGCAGCCATAGACGGCTAGCGGGGGATTCCATGGGGGAGCTGTTTTTT. This gives the protein CASSHRRLAGDSMGELFF.